This T cell receptor beta chain is from a study of blood T cell repertoires in COVID-19. Sequencing was performed with immunoSEQ multiplex PCR; in TCRdb, only in-frame clones are kept and a portion is missing. The table records some 120,000 clones, approximately 80% of them present only once. As to this clone: The junction departs from the called germline gene at one end, perhaps through a read error.

There are 12 residues in the CDR3. The J gene is TRBJ2-3, the V gene TRBV23-1; TRBD1 matches at 7 bases. TRBV23-1 is placed among ORFs of uncertain function. Material for sequencing was peripheral blood. The receptor's source is a man aged 70-80 years with active or convalescent COVID-19. CDR3 DNA: TGCGCCAGCAGTACAGGGGATAGATACGCAGTATTT. Translation: CASSTGDRYAVF.